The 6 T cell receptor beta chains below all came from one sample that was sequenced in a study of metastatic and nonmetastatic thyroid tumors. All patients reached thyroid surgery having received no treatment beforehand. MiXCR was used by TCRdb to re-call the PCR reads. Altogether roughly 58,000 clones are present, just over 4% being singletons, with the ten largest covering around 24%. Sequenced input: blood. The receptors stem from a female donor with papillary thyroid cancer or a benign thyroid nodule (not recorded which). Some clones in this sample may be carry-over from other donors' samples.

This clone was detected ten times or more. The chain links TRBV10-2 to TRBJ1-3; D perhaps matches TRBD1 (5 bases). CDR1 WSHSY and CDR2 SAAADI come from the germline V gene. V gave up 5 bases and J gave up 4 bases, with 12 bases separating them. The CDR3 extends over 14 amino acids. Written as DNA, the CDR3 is TGCGCCAGCAGTTCAGGGTCTTTAGGAAACACCATATATTTT. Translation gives CASSSGSLGNTIYF.

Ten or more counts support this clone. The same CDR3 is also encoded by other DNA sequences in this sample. CDR3 nucleotides: TGTGCCAGCAGTCCAACAGGGGGTAGAGGGCCCTACGAGCAGTACTTC. Its protein product is CASSPTGGRGPYEQYF. This rearrangement joins TRBV27 to TRBJ2-7; 8 bases line up with TRBD1. Germline values: CDR1 MNHEY, CDR2 SMNVEV (reference sequence). This CDR3 is built from 16 residues. Trimming removed 5 bases from V and 2 bases from J; junction bases left unmatched: 11.

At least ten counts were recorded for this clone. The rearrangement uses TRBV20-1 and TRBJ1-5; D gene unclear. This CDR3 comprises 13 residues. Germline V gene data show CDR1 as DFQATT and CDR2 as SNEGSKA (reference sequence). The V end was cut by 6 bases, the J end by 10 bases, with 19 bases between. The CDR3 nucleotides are TGCAGTGCCTCCCGGACCCGCTGGGGACCCCAGCATTTT. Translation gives CSASRTRWGPQHF.

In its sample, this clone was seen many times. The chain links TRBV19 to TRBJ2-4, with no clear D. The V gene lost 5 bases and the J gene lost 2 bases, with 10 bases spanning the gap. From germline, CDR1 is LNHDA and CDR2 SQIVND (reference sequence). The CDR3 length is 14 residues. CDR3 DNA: TGTGCCAGTAGTGGGAAAGGGACCAAAAACATTCAGTACTTC. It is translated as CASSGKGTKNIQYF.

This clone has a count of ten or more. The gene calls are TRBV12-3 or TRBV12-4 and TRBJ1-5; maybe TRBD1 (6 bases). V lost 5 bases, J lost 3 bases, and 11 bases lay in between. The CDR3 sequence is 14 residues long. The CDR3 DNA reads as TGTGCCAGCAGTCCGGACAGACCCAATCAGCCCCAGCATTTT. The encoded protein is CASSPDRPNQPQHF.

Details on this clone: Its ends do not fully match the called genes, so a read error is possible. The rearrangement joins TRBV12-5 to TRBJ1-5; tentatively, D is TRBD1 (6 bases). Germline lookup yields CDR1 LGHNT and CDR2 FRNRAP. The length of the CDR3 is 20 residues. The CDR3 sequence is CASCLAENADRSESNQPQHF. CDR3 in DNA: TGTGCTAGTTGTTTGGCCGAAAACGCCGACAGGTCGGAAAGCAATCAGCCCCAGCATTTT.